This T cell receptor beta chain was found in a study of blood T cell repertoires in COVID-19. Study-wide context: The United States, Italy and Spain provided the acute and convalescent COVID-19 samples. PBMCs, B-cell-depleted T cells, or T cells were the source of the cDNA or gDNA that made up the material.

This table comes from immunoSEQ multiplex PCR, and its TCRdb copy is limited to in-frame clones, with some not included. The sample records under 100,000 clones, roughly 89% being singletons. V lost 1 base and J lost 6, with 16 bases in between. CDR3 length equals 15 residues. The germline V gene has CDR1 LGHDT and CDR2 YNNKEL (reference sequence). Sequenced sample: peripheral blood. This receptor was identified in a man younger than 40 with acute or convalescent COVID-19. The genes are TRBV3-1 (or the pseudogene TRBV3-2) and TRBJ2-7; possible D gene TRBD2, 6 bases. CDR3 sequence (DNA): TGTGCCAGCAGCCAAGTTCCGGGACTCCGTGGCGAGCAGTACTTC. Its translation: CASSQVPGLRGEQYF.